This TCR beta chain was found in a study of molecular identifiers for immune sequencing clone quantification. Using its own MiXCR run on the PCR reads, TCRdb lists one record per CDR3 protein. The table shows over 35,000 distinct CDR3 sequences, with approximately 24% occurring only once. V lost 3 bases and J 7 bases, leaving 11 bases between the germline ends. The germline CDR1 and CDR2 sequences are SGHTA and FQGNSA. CDR3 length: 13 residues. This clonotype was picked up a small number of times. A read error may be the cause here, since a much bigger clone is one base away. The V gene is TRBV7-2, the J gene TRBJ2-3, with D unresolved. The specimen was naive CD8+ T cells from blood, with Jurkat cell RNA spiked in. This sample's subset: FACS-sorted CD8+CD4-CCR7+CD45RA+ naive T cells. This receptor was identified in a human donor in good health. Some libraries in this study had Jurkat cell RNA spiked in. The CDR3 nucleotides are TGTGCCAGCAGCTTCGCCCTAGGCCATACGCAGTATTTT. Translated: CASSFALGHTQYF.